This is a list of T cell receptor beta chains from one sample in a study of cytomegalovirus exposure and HLA in healthy donors. Measured with immunoSEQ multiplex PCR; TCRdb has only the in-frame clones, and not every one. The repertoire holds about 150,000 clones, with about 80% as singletons. The sequencing sample was made of PBMCs. All receptors derive from a man aged 30 to 39 in good health and CMV-seropositive. The conserved cysteine and the conserved F or W are not part of the CDR3 here.

13 | TRBV7-3 | ASSLRGGGANGYT
12 | TRBV6-1 | ASSDLVEGYEQY
11 | TRBV5-4 | ASSNAGGYGYT
13 | TRBV5-4 | ASSLAGTQNEKLF
14 | TRBV7-2 | ASSPTGDRATDTQY
13 | TRBV5-6 | ASKPGQRNTGELF
11 | TRBV7-3 | ASSQGGNTEAF
13 | TRBV27 | ASSFVQGSNQPQH
14 | TRBV10-3 | AISSNPGLATDTQY
13 | TRBV2 | ASSVQGSTNEKLF
12 | TRBV11-2 | ASSLVLAAYEQY
12 | TRBV23-1 | ASSKGEGASEQY
11 | TRBV7-3 | ASSYSGTGELF
13 | TRBV6-1 | ASSPSSSGNTEAF
11 | TRBV6-6 | ASSYLNTGELF
14 | TRBV14 | ASSQRTSGVLNEQF
12 | TRBV5-5 | ASSFGGAGQPQH
13 | TRBV10-3 | AISELAGEGETQY
12 | TRBV28 | ASSEGQGASRAF
12 | TRBV11-2 | ASSSMGAVGIQY
13 | TRBV25-1 | ASSWTGRSTDTQY
11 | TRBV5-1 | ASKETVNTEAF
9 | TRBV28 | ASSSSNEQF
13 | TRBV5-4 | ASSLVVAGDNEQF
15 | TRBV14 | ASSQDALRGWWDEQY
12 | TRBV6-1 | ASRVGLPPYEQY
12 | TRBV27 | ARERQGRSGELF
11 | TRBV7-3 | ASSLGTGQPQH
13 | TRBV5-1 | ASSLDQAGGNIQY
14 | TRBV27 | ASSLLRDRGHDGYT
14 | TRBV6-5 | ASSYSVPGGRETQY
9 | TRBV20-1 | SAYRGNTIY